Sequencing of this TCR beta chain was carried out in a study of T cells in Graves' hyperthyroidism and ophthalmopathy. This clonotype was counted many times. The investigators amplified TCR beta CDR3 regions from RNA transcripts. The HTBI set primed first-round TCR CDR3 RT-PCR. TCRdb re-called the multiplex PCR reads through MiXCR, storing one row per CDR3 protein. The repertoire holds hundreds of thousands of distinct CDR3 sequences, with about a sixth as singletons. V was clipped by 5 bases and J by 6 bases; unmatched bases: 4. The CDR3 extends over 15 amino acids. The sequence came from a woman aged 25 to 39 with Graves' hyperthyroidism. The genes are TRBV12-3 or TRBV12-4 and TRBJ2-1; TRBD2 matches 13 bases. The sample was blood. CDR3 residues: CASSTTSGRGNEQFF. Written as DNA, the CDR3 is TGTGCCAGCAGTACCACTAGCGGGAGGGGCAATGAGCAGTTCTTC.